These 2 T cell receptor beta chains share one sample of origin, sequenced in a study of T cells after yellow fever vaccination. TCRdb redid the calling of the 5' RACE reads with MiXCR, one entry per CDR3 protein. The sample lists under 400,000 distinct CDR3 sequences; under 14% were seen once. The sequencing here drew on PBMCs, taken on the day of the first yellow fever vaccination. The source of these receptors is a man in his late teens or twenties who received the YFV17D yellow fever vaccine.

The chain joins TRBV14 to TRBJ2-7; D gene ambiguous. Germline CDR1 is SGHDN and CDR2 is FVKESK. Trimming removed 4 bases at V and 2 bases at J, with 12 bases between. The CDR3 length is 14 residues. The CDR3: CASSPLQGTYEQYF. CDR3 DNA: TGTGCCAGCAGCCCACTGCAAGGCACCTACGAGCAGTACTTC. Full variable domain (remainder filled in from reference TRBV14 and TRBJ2-7): EAGVTQFPSHSVIEKGQTVTLRCDPISGHDNLYWYRRVMGKEIKFLLHFVKESKQDESGMPNNRFLAERTGGTYSTLKVQPAELEDSGVYFCASSPLQGTYEQYFGPGTRLTVT.

V usage is TRBV20-1 and J usage is TRBJ2-1, with D tentatively TRBD1 (7 bases). The CDR3 is 15 residues long. V was cut by 0 bases and J by 4 bases, with 13 bases left in between. CDR1 and CDR2 from the germline V gene are DFQATT and SNEGSKA (reference sequence). The CDR3 is CSARDRRGPYNEQFF. The CDR3 region has the DNA TGCAGTGCTAGAGATCGGAGGGGGCCTTACAATGAGCAGTTCTTC.